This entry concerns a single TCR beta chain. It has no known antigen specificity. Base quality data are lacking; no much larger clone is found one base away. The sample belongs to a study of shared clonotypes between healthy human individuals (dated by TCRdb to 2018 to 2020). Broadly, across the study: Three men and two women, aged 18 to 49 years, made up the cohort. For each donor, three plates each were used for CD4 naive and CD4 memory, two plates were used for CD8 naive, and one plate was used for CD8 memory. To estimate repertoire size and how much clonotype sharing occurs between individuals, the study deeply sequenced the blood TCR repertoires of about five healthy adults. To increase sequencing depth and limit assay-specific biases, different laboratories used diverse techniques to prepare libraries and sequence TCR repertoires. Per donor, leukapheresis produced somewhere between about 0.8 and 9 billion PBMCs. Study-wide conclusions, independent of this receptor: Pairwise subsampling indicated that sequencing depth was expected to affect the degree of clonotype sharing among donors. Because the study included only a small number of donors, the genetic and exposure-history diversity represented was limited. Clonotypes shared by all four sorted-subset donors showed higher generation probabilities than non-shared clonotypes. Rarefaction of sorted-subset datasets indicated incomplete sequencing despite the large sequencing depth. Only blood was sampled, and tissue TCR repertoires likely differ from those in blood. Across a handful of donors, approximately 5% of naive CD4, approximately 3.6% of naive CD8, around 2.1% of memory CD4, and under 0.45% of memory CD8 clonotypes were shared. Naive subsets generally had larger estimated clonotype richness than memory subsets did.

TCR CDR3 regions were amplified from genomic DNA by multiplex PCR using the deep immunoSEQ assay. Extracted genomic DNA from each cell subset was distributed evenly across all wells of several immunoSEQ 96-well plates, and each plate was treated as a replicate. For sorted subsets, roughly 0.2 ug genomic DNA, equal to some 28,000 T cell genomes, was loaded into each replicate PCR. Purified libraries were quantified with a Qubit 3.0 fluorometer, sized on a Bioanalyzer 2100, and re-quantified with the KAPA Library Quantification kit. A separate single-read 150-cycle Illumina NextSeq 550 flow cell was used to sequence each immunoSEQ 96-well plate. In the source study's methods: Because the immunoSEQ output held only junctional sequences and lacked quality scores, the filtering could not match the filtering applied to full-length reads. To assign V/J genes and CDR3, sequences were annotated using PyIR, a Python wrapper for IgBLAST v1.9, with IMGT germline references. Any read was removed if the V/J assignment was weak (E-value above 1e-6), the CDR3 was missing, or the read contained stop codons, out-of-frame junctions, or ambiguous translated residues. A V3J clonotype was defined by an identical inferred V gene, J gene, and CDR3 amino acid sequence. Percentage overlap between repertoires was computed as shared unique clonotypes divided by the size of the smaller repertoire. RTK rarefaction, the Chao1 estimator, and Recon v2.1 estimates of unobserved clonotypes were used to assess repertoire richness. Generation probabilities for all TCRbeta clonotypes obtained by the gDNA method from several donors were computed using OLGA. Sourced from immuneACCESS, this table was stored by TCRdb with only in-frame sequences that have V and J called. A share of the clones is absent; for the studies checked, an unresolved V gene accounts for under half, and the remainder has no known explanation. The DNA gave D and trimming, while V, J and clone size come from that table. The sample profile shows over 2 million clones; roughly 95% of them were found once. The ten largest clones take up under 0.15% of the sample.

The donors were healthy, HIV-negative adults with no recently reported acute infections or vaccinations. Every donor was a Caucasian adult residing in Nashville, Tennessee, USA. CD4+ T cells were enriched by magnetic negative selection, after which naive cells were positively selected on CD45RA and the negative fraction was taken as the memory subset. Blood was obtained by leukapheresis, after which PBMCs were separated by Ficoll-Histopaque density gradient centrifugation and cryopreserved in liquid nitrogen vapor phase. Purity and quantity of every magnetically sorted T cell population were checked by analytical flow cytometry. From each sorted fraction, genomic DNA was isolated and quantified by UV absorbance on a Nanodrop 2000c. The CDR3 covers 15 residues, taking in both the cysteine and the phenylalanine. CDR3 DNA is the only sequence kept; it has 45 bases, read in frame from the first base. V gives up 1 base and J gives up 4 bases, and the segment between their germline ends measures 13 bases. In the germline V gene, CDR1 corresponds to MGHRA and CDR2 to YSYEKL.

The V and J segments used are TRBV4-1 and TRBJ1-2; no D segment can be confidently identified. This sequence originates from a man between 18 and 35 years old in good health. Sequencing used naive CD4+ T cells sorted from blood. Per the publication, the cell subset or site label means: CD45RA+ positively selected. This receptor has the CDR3 CASSQGPGSLYGYTF. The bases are TGCGCCAGCAGCCAAGGCCCCGGGTCTCTCTATGGCTACACCTTC.